The 31 T cell receptor beta chains listed next were all sequenced from one sample in a study of identifying expanded T cells in peripheral blood. The protocol was immunoSEQ multiplex PCR, while the TCRdb copy is restricted to in-frame clones and leaves out a portion. The sample carries 50,000 to 60,000 clones, 82% recorded once. Sequencing used blood. All receptors come from a person between 18 and 75 years old in good health.

The gene calls are TRBV9 and TRBJ1-1; TRBD1 is a possible D gene (6 bases). Trimming stripped 4 bases from V and 10 bases from J, with 17 bases between. Germline CDR1 is SGDLS and CDR2 is YYNGEE. The CDR3 is 13 residues long. CDR3 nucleotide sequence: TGTGCCAGCAGCCCGGACAGCGTAACGGCAGCTTTCTTT. Its protein is CASSPDSVTAAFF.

This rearrangement joins TRBV5-1 to TRBJ2-1, with 10 bases identical to TRBD2. Germline CDR1 is SGHRS and CDR2 is YFSETQ. CDR3 length equals 19 residues. V dropped 0 bases and J dropped 3; count of bases not matched to a gene: 12. The CDR3 loop is CASSLAGLAGGLGYNEQFF. In DNA form, the CDR3 reads TGCGCCAGCAGCTTGGCCGGGTTAGCGGGGGGACTTGGCTACAATGAGCAGTTCTTC.

The genes are TRBV4-1 and TRBJ2-2; 8 bases agree with TRBD2. Per the germline V gene, CDR1 is MGHRA and CDR2 is YSYEKL. This CDR3 is 17 amino acids long. The V gene end was trimmed by 0 bases and the J gene end by 6 bases; junction bases not matched to a gene: 9. The CDR3 coding sequence is TGCGCCAGCAGCCAAGAGACACAGCGGGGGTTGGCCGGGGAGCTGTTTTTT. It codes for CASSQETQRGLAGELFF.

This rearrangement joins TRBV11-3 to TRBJ2-1; the D is unclear. The germline V and J ends were trimmed by 1 base and 13 bases, with 8 bases remaining between them. Germline V gene data show CDR1 as SGHNT and CDR2 as YENEEA. The length of the CDR3 is 11 residues. The CDR3 reads CASSLGLGQFF. The CDR3 DNA is TGTGCCAGCAGCTTAGGACTGGGTCAGTTCTTC.

The chain recombines TRBV4-2 with TRBJ1-6; D not certain. Germline-derived CDR1 and CDR2 are LGHNA and YNFKEQ. Deletions cut 5 bases from V and 0 bases from J, with 8 bases between. CDR3 length: 15 amino acids. DNA for the CDR3: TGTGCCAGCAGCTTGGCGGGCTCCTATAATTCACCCCTCCACTTT. Its protein is CASSLAGSYNSPLHF.

The rearrangement joins TRBV9 to TRBJ2-1; 9 bases map to TRBD1. CDR3 length: 17 residues. Germline V gene lookup returns CDR1 SGDLS and CDR2 YYNGEE. V lost 4 bases and J lost 9; bases outside the gene matches: 17. CDR3 nucleotide sequence: TGTGCCAGCAGCCCCCAAATGGACAGGGGAGGGTACGGTGAGCAGTTCTTC. It is translated as CASSPQMDRGGYGEQFF. The variable domain in full, completed from reference TRBV9 and TRBJ2-1, reads DSGVTQTPKHLITATGQRVTLRCSPRSGDLSVYWYQQSLDQGLQFLIQYYNGEERAKGNILERFSAQQFPDLHSELNLSSLELGDSALYFCASSPQMDRGGYGEQFFGPGTRLTVL.

This chain links TRBV2 with TRBJ1-2, with D uncertain. This CDR3 is 13 amino acids long. Germline CDR1 and CDR2: SNHLY and FYNNEI. Trimming stripped 4 bases from V and 1 base from J, with 7 bases between. The CDR3 nucleotides read TGTGCCAGCAGTGTGCGAGATAACTATGGCTACACCTTC. The encoded protein is CASSVRDNYGYTF.

This chain links TRBV5-8 with TRBJ1-1; D gene ambiguous. The germline CDR1 and CDR2 sequences are SGHTS and YDEGEE. Trimming took off 0 bases at V and 0 bases at J, with 6 bases between the two ends. CDR3 length: 14 residues. This chain's CDR3 is CASSLAGMNTEAFF. In DNA form, the CDR3 reads TGTGCCAGCAGCTTGGCTGGAATGAACACTGAAGCTTTCTTT. The whole variable domain, filled in from reference TRBV5-8 and TRBJ1-1, reads EAGVTQSPTHLIKTRGQQATLRCSPISGHTSVYWYQQALGLGLQFLLWYDEGEERNRGNFPPRFSGRQFPNYSSELNVNALELEDSALYLCASSLAGMNTEAFFGQGTRLTVV.

In this sample, this clone turned up a few times. The chain employs TRBV5-6 and TRBJ2-4, with D perhaps TRBD1 or TRBD2 (6 bases each). This CDR3 has 15 amino acids. The germline V and J ends were trimmed by 0 bases and 6 bases, with 13 bases remaining between them. CDR1 is SGHDT and CDR2 is YYEEEE in the germline V gene. The CDR3 nucleotides are TGTGCCAGCAGCTTGGCGGGGGCAGGGAGAAACATTCAGTACTTC. As protein: CASSLAGAGRNIQYF.

In this sample, this clone turned up once. V usage is TRBV6-1 and J usage is TRBJ1-2; TRBD1 agrees at 7 bases. Germline V lookup: CDR1 MNHNS, CDR2 SASEGT. The CDR3 runs 14 residues. With V trimmed by 2 bases and J by 4 bases, 4 bases remained unmatched. In DNA, the CDR3 is TGTGCCAGCAGTGAATCGGGACAGCCCTATGGCTACACCTTC. This codes for CASSESGQPYGYTF.

V usage is TRBV9 and J usage is TRBJ2-5, with D perhaps being TRBD1 or TRBD2 (5 bases each). Trimming cost V 0 bases and J 6 bases, with 18 bases left between them. CDR1 SGDLS and CDR2 YYNGEE come from the germline V gene. The CDR3 contains 16 residues. CDR3 amino acids: CASSVEVRDPRQTQYF. The CDR3 DNA reads as TGTGCCAGCAGCGTAGAGGTTAGGGACCCAAGGCAGACCCAGTACTTC.

This clone was detected once. The chain couples TRBV4-3 to TRBJ2-7; 9 bases agree with TRBD1. The CDR3 runs to 16 residues. The V gene end was trimmed by 4 bases and the J gene end by 5 bases; junction bases not matched to a gene: 12. Germline-derived CDR1 and CDR2 are LGHNA and YSLEER. CDR3 residues: CASSLSYGQGYNEQYF. CDR3 coding DNA: TGCGCCAGCAGCCTTTCCTATGGACAGGGGTATAACGAGCAGTACTTC.

This clone showed up just once. The chain is built from TRBV9 and TRBJ2-5, with 9 bases lining up with TRBD1. Germline loops: CDR1 SGDLS, CDR2 YYNGEE. This CDR3 is built from 15 residues. The V segment lost 0 bases and the J segment 5 bases; nucleotides outside the gene matches: 5. The CDR3 nucleotides are TGTGCCAGCAGCGTAGGGACAGGGGTCTTGGAGACCCAGTACTTC. This codes for CASSVGTGVLETQYF.

The chain joins TRBV7-9 to TRBJ1-6; D gene uncertain. The CDR3 is 14 residues long. The germline V and J ends were trimmed by 5 bases and 8 bases, with 13 bases remaining between them. Germline V gene sequence: CDR1 SEHNR, CDR2 FQNEAQ (reference sequence). CDR3 amino acids: CASSRGGLDSPLHF. Written as DNA, the CDR3 is TGTGCCAGCAGCAGAGGAGGTCTAGATTCACCCCTCCACTTT.

The rearrangement links TRBV7-9 to TRBJ2-2; TRBD2 aligns across 7 bases. This CDR3 is built from 14 residues. CDR1 and CDR2 (germline): SEHNR, FQNEAQ (reference sequence). V trimming: 6 bases; J trimming: 4 bases; junction bases outside the gene matches: 5. This chain's CDR3 is CASRSGGSTGELFF. The CDR3 nucleotides read TGTGCCAGCAGGTCGGGGGGTTCCACCGGGGAGCTGTTTTTT.

The DNA for the CDR3 is TGTGCCAGCAGCCCCACGGGAGATACGCAGTATTTT. Translated: CASSPTGDTQYF. This chain links TRBV7-7 with TRBJ2-3; no reliable D call. Germline V lookup: CDR1 SSHAT, CDR2 FNYEAQ (reference sequence). V lost 5 bases and J lost 5, with 8 bases in between. This CDR3 is 12 amino acids long.

This clone was seen just once. This sequence joins TRBV5-1 and TRBJ2-1; D call uncertain. Trimming took off 0 bases at V and 7 bases at J, with 8 bases between the two ends. CDR1 is SGHRS, CDR2 YFSETQ, per germline. The CDR3 has 13 amino acids. CDR3 in DNA: TGCGCCAGCAGCTTGGTAGTATCTAATGAGCAGTTCTTC. It specifies CASSLVVSNEQFF. The variable domain in full, completed from reference TRBV5-1 and TRBJ2-1, reads KAGVTQTPRYLIKTRGQQVTLSCSPISGHRSVSWYQQTPGQGLQFLFEYFSETQRNKGNFPGRFSGRQFSNSRSEMNVSTLELGDSALYLCASSLVVSNEQFFGPGTRLTVL.

The chain combines TRBV5-1 with TRBJ2-5; 8 bases agree with TRBD2. This CDR3 spans 16 amino acids. The J segment lost 2 bases and the V segment lost 2 bases, leaving 8 bases of the junction unmatched. Germline V gene data show CDR1 as SGHRS and CDR2 as YFSETQ. CDR3 sequence: CASSFRIAGRQETQYF. CDR3 nucleotides: TGCGCCAGCAGCTTTCGAATAGCGGGAAGACAAGAGACCCAGTACTTC.

The V gene is TRBV5-6, the J gene TRBJ2-7; D possibly corresponds to TRBD2 (5 bases). Trimming took 0 bases from V and 3 from J, leaving 10 bases between them. CDR3 length: 14 residues. In germline, CDR1 is SGHDT, CDR2 YYEEEE. The CDR3 region has the DNA TGTGCCAGCAGCTTGGAGGAAGGACTCTACGAGCAGTACGTC. Encoded protein: CASSLEEGLYEQYV.

The genes are TRBV13 and TRBJ2-2, with 7 nucleotides matching TRBD1. Germline V gene lookup returns CDR1 PRHDT and CDR2 FYEKMQ (reference sequence). The CDR3 covers 16 residues. V lost 6 bases and J lost 4; bases outside the gene matches: 11. The CDR3 reads CASSFIRDSITGELFF. The CDR3 nucleotides are TGTGCCAGCAGTTTCATCCGGGACAGCATCACCGGGGAGCTGTTTTTT.

The V gene is TRBV6-5, the J gene TRBJ1-4; 9 positions agree with TRBD1. V lost 2 bases to trimming and J lost 2 bases; unmatched junction nucleotides: 0. In germline, CDR1 is MNHEY, CDR2 SVGAGI. The CDR3 contains 15 residues. CDR3 sequence reads: CASSYGQGTNEKLFF. The CDR3 DNA is TGTGCCAGCAGTTACGGACAGGGGACTAATGAAAAACTGTTTTTT.

V usage is TRBV2 and J usage is TRBJ1-5; the match to TRBD1 covers 10 bases. From germline, CDR1 is SNHLY and CDR2 FYNNEI. There are 18 residues in the CDR3. The ends lost 4 bases at V and 1 base at J; junction bases unmatched: 10. The CDR3 bases are TGTGCCAGCAGTGCCGGGACAGGGGCGGTGTGGAGCAATCAGCCCCAGCATTTT. Translated, it gives CASSAGTGAVWSNQPQHF.

This chain joins TRBV9 and TRBJ2-3; 10 positions match TRBD1. In germline, CDR1 is SGDLS, CDR2 YYNGEE. The CDR3 length is 18 residues. J gave up 5 bases and V 3 bases, and 15 bases lay outside the gene matches. The CDR3 is CASSAPLTPGQGKDTQYF. The CDR3 DNA is TGTGCCAGCAGCGCCCCACTAACGCCGGGACAGGGGAAAGATACGCAGTATTTT. The full variable domain, completed using reference TRBV9 and TRBJ2-3, is DSGVTQTPKHLITATGQRVTLRCSPRSGDLSVYWYQQSLDQGLQFLIQYYNGEERAKGNILERFSAQQFPDLHSELNLSSLELGDSALYFCASSAPLTPGQGKDTQYFGPGTRLTVL.

This chain joins TRBV30 and TRBJ2-7; 12 bases match TRBD2. V dropped 3 bases and J dropped 7; count of bases not matched to a gene: 7. CDR3 length: 14 amino acids. CDR1 and CDR2 (germline): GTSNPN, SVGIG (reference sequence). The CDR3 sequence is CAWRASGRVGEQYF. The CDR3 nucleotides are TGTGCCTGGAGAGCTAGCGGGAGGGTAGGGGAGCAGTACTTC.

The genes are TRBV7-9 and TRBJ2-3; 7 nucleotides align to TRBD2. The CDR3 has 14 amino acids. CDR1 SEHNR and CDR2 FQNEAQ come from the germline V gene (reference sequence). V lost 1 base and J lost 6; bases outside the gene matches: 4. CDR3 nucleotides: TGTGCCAGCAGCTTAGGAGCGGGGATGGATACGCAGTATTTT. It is translated as CASSLGAGMDTQYF.

This clone has just a few counts. The CDR3 DNA follows: TGTGCCAGCAGCCCCATTCAAGGGGGCCGGGGGACTGAAGCTTTCTTT. It encodes CASSPIQGGRGTEAFF. This sequence joins TRBV9 and TRBJ1-1; TRBD1 matches at 7 bases. With V trimmed by 4 bases and J by 5 bases, 14 bases remained unmatched. Germline CDR1 is SGDLS and CDR2 is YYNGEE. This CDR3 is 16 amino acids long. The complete variable domain, with remaining parts taken from reference TRBV9 and TRBJ1-1, reads DSGVTQTPKHLITATGQRVTLRCSPRSGDLSVYWYQQSLDQGLQFLIQYYNGEERAKGNILERFSAQQFPDLHSELNLSSLELGDSALYFCASSPIQGGRGTEAFFGQGTRLTVV.

The genes are TRBV25-1 and TRBJ1-1, with a tentative D call TRBD1 (5 bases). Per germline, CDR1 MGHDK and CDR2 SYGVNS. CDR3 length: 14 residues. The V gene lost 5 bases and the J gene lost 6 bases, with 16 bases spanning the gap. The DNA for the CDR3 is TGTGCCAGCAGTTCGGACATAGCTGGCGCTGAAGCTTTCTTT. This translates into CASSSDIAGAEAFF. The full variable domain, with the rest looked up from reference TRBV25-1 and TRBJ1-1, is EADIYQTPRYLVIGTGKKITLECSQTMGHDKMYWYQQDPGMELHLIHYSYGVNSTEKGDLSSESTVSRIRTEHFPLTLESARPSHTSQYLCASSSDIAGAEAFFGQGTRLTVV.

The rearrangement links TRBV19 to TRBJ2-2; D gene ambiguous. The V end lost 1 base, the J end lost 7 bases, and 10 bases lay between the germline ends. The CDR3 extends over 14 amino acids. Germline V CDR1 and CDR2: LNHDA, SQIVND (reference sequence). CDR3 sequence (DNA): TGTGCCAGTAGTATAGGGGCATTACGCGGGGAGCTGTTTTTT. As protein: CASSIGALRGELFF.

The chain recombines TRBV7-2 with TRBJ1-4, with 7 bases lining up with TRBD1. The V gene end was trimmed by 0 bases and the J gene end by 5 bases; junction bases not matched to a gene: 3. Germline assignment: CDR1 SGHTA and CDR2 FQGNSA. The CDR3 totals 15 residues. The CDR3 is CASSLAGTANEKLFF. CDR3 bases: TGTGCCAGCAGCTTAGCCGGGACAGCGAATGAAAAACTGTTTTTT.

Regarding this clone: The sample holds other DNA sequences that translate to the same CDR3. The CDR3 here is CASRKLDRAGEAFF. The CDR3 bases are TGTGCCAGCAGGAAACTGGACAGGGCAGGCGAAGCTTTCTTT. The chain couples TRBV6-5 to TRBJ1-1; TRBD1 matches at 8 bases. Germline V gene data show CDR1 as MNHEY and CDR2 as SVGAGI. This CDR3 region has 14 residues. Trimming at V came to 6 bases and at J to 8 bases, leaving 11 bases not matched to a gene.

The J gene is TRBJ2-3, the V gene TRBV18; 12 nucleotides agree with TRBD2. Germline CDR1 is KGHSH and CDR2 is LQKENI. This CDR3 is built from 15 residues. The junction had 0 bases not matched to a gene; V was cut back by 4 bases and J by 1 base. CDR3: CASSRTSGGTDTQYF. CDR3 in DNA: TGTGCCAGCTCACGGACTAGCGGGGGCACAGATACGCAGTATTTT.